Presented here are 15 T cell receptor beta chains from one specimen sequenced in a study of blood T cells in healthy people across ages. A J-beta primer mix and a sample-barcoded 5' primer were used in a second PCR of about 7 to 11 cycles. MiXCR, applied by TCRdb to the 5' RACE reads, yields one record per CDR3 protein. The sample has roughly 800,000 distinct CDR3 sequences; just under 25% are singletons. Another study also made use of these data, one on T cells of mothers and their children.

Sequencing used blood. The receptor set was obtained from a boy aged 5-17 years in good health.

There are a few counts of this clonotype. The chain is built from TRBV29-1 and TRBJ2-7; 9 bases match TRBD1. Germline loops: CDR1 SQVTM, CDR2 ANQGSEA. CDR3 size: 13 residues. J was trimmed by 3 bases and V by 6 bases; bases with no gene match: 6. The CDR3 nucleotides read TGCAGCGTCCGGGACAGGGTCGACTACGAGCAGTACTTC. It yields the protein CSVRDRVDYEQYF.

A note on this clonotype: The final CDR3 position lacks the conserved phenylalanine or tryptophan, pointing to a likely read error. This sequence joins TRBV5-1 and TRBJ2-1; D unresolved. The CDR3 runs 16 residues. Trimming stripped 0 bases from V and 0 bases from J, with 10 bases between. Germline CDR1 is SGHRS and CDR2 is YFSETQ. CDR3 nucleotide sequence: TGCGCCAGCAGCTTGGTGGCATCCAGCTCCTACAATGAGCAGTTCCTC. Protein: CASSLVASSSYNEQFL.

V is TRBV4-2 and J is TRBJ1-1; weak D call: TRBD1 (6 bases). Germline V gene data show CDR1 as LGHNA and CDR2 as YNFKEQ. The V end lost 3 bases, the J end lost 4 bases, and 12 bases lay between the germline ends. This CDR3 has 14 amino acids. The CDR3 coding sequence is TGTGCCAGCAGCCATGAGGGGGACGGCACTGAAGCTTTCTTT. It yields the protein CASSHEGDGTEAFF.

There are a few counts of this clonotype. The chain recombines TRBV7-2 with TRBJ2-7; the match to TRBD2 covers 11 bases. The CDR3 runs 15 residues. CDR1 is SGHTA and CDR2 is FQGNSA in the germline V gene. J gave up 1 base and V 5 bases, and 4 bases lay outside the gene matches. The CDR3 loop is CASSTSGSGSYEQYF. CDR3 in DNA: TGTGCCAGCAGCACTAGCGGGAGTGGTTCCTACGAGCAGTACTTC.

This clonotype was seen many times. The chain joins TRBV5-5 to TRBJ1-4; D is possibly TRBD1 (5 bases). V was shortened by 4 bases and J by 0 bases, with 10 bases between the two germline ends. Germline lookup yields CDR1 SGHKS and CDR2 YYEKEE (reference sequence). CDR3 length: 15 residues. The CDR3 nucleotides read TGTGCCAGCAGCGCGTCGGGGGCAACTAATGAAAAACTGTTTTTT. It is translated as CASSASGATNEKLFF.

CDR3 DNA: TGTGCCAGCAGCGTAGAAGGACAAAAAGAGACCCAGTACTTC. It is translated as CASSVEGQKETQYF. V and J are TRBV9 and TRBJ2-5; perhaps TRBD1 as D (5 bases). Germline lookup yields CDR1 SGDLS and CDR2 YYNGEE. This CDR3 has 14 residues. V was clipped by 0 bases and J by 3 bases, with 9 bases between them.

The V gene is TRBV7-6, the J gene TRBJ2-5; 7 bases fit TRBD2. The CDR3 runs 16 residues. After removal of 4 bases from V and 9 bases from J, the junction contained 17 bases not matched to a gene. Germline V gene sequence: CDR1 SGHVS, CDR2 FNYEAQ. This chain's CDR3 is CASSSRLADSVWSQYF. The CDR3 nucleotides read TGTGCCAGCAGCTCCCGCCTAGCGGACTCAGTGTGGTCCCAGTACTTC.

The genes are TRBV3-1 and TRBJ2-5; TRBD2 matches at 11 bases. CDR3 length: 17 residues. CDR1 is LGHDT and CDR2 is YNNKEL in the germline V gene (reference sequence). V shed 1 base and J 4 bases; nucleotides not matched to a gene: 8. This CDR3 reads CASSQGGTSGSLETQYF. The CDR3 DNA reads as TGTGCCAGCAGCCAAGGCGGTACTAGCGGGAGTTTAGAGACCCAGTACTTC.

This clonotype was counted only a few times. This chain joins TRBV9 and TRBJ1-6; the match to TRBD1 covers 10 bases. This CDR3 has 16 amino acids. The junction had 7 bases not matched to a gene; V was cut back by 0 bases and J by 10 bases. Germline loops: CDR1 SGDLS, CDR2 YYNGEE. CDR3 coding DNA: TGTGCCAGCAGCGTAGAGGGGGGACAGGGGAGATCACCCCTCCACTTT. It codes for CASSVEGGQGRSPLHF.

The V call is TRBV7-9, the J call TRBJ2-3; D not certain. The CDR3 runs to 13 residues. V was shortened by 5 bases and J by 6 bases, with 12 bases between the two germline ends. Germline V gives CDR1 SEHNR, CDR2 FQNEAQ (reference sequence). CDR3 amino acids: CASSPGSPDTQYF. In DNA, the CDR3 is TGTGCCAGCAGCCCGGGTTCTCCGGATACGCAGTATTTT. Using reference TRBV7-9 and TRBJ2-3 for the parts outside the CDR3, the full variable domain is DTGVSQNPRHKITKRGQNVTFRCDPISEHNRLYWYRQTLGQGPEFLTYFQNEAQLEKSRLLSDRFSAERPKGSFSTLEIQRTEQGDSAMYLCASSPGSPDTQYFGPGTRLTVL.

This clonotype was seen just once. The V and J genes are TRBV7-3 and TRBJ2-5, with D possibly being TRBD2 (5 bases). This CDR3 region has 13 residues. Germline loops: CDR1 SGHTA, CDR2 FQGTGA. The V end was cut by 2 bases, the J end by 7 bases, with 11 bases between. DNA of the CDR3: TGTGCCAGCAGCTTAGGGAGAACGGGGACCCAGTACTTC. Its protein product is CASSLGRTGTQYF.

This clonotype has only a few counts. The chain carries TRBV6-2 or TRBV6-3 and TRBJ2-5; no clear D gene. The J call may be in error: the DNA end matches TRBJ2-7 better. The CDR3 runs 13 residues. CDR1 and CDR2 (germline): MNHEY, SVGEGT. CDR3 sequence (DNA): TGTGCCAGCAGTTATCCCATGGCCTACGAGCAGTACTTC. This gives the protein CASSYPMAYEQYF.

The CDR3 loop reads CASSNPRQGEEKLFF. The CDR3 nucleotides are TGTGCCAGCAGCAACCCCAGGCAGGGGGAAGAAAAACTGTTTTTT. V gene TRBV7-9 combines with J gene TRBJ1-4, with 7 bases matching TRBD1. The germline V gene encodes CDR1 SEHNR and CDR2 FQNEAQ (reference sequence). V lost 5 bases, J lost 8 bases, and 11 bases stayed unmatched. This CDR3 region has 15 residues.

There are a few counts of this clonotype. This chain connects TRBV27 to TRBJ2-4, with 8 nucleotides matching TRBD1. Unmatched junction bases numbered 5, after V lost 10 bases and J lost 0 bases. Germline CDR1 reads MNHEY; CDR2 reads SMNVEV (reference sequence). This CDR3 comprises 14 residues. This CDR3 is CATRTGLAKNIQYF. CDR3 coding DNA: TGTGCCACCCGGACAGGGCTAGCCAAAAACATTCAGTACTTC.

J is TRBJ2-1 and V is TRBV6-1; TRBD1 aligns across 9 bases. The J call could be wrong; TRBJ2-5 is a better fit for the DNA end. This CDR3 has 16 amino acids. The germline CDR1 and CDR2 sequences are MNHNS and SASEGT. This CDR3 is CASSETPGQGGGTQYF. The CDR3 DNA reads TGTGCCAGCAGTGAAACACCGGGACAGGGAGGGGGGACCCAGTACTTC.